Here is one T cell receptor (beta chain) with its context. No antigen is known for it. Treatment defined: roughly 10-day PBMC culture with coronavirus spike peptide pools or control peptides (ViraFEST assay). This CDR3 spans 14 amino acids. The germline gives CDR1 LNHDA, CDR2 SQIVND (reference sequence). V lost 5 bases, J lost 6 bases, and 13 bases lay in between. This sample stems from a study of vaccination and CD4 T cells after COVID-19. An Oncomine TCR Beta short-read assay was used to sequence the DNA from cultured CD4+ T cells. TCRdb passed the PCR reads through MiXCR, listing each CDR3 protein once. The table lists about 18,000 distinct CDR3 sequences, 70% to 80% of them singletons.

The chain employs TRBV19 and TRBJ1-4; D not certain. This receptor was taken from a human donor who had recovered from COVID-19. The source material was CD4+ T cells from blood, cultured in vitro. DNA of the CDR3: TGTGCCAGTAGTCCCTTGTACCCGGATGAAAAACTGTTTTTT. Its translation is CASSPLYPDEKLFF.